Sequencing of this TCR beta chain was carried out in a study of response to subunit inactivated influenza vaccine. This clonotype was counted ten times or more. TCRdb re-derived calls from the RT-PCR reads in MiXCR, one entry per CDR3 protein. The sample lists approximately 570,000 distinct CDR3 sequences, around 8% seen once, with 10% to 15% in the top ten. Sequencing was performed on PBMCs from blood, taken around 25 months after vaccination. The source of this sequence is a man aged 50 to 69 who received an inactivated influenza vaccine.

CDR3 sequence reads: CSARGSLETGELFF. CDR3 nucleotide sequence: TGCAGTGCTAGAGGGAGCCTAGAAACCGGGGAGCTGTTTTTT. The V gene is TRBV20-1, the J gene TRBJ2-2; no clear D. The ends were cut back, 1 base at V and 5 bases at J, with 11 bases in the middle. The CDR3 runs 14 residues. Germline CDR1 reads DFQATT; CDR2 reads SNEGSKA (reference sequence).